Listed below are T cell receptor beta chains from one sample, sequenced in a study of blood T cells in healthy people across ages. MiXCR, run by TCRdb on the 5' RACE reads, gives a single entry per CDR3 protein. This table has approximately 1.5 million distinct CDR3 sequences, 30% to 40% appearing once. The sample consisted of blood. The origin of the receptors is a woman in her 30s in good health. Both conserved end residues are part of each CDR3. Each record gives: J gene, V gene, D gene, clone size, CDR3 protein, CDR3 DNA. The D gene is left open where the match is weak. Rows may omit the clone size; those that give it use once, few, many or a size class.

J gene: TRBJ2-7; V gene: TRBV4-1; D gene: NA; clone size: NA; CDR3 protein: CASSQFLTYEQYF; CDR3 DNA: TGCGCCAGCAGCCAATTTTTAACCTACGAGCAGTACTTC
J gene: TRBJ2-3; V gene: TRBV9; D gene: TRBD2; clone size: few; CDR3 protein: CASSVTSGASDTQYF; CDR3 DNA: TGTGCCAGCAGCGTAACTAGCGGGGCGTCAGATACGCAGTATTTT
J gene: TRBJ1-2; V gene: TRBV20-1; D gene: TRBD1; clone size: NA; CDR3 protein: CSAGQGTNYGYTF; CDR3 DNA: TGCAGTGCCGGACAGGGGACTAACTATGGCTACACCTTC
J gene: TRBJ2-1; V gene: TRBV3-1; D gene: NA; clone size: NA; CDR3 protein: CASSQDRGVVDEQFF; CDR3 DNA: TGTGCCAGCAGCCAAGATCGAGGGGTTGTAGATGAGCAGTTCTTC
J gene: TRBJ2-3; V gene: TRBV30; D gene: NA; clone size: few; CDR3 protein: CAWRGRVSTDTQYF; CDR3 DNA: TGTGCCTGGAGGGGACGGGTGAGCACAGATACGCAGTATTTT
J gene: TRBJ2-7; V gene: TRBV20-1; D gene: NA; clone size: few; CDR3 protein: CSASRRDTITYEQYF; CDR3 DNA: TGCAGTGCTAGCCGCCGGGACACAATCACCTACGAGCAGTACTTC
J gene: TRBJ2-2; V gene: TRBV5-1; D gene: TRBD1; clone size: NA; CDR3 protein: CASSPEQGAQSKELFF; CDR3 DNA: TGCGCCAGCAGCCCGGAACAGGGGGCGCAATCGAAGGAGCTGTTTTTT
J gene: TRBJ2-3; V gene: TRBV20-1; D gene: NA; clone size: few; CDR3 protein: CSAREGRAYRSTDTQYF; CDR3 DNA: TGCAGTGCTAGAGAAGGACGGGCATATCGTAGCACAGATACGCAGTATTTT
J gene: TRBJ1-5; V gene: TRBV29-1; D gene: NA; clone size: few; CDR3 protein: CSVRPQPQHF; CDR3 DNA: TGCAGCGTTAGACCCCAGCCCCAGCATTTT
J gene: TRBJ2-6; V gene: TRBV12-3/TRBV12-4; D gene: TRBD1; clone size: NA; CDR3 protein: CASSSGQPTAGANVLTF; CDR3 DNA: TGTGCCAGCAGCTCGGGACAGCCCACGGCAGGGGCCAACGTCCTGACTTTC
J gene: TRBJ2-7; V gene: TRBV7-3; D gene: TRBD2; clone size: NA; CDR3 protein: CASSQQKGRETSGAPPMEQYF; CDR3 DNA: TGTGCCAGCAGCCAACAGAAAGGGCGGGAGACTAGCGGGGCTCCCCCTATGGAGCAGTACTTC
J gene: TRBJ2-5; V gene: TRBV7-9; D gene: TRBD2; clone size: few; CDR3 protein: CASRVASGRRETQYF; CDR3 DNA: TGTGCCAGCAGAGTGGCTAGCGGGAGAAGAGAGACCCAGTACTTC
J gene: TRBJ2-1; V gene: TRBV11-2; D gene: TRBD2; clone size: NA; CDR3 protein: CASSLGRGGHNEQFF; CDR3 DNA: TGTGCCAGCAGTTTAGGGCGGGGGGGCCACAATGAGCAGTTCTTC
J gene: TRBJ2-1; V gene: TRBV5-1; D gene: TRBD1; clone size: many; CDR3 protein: CASSLGGTAYNEQFF; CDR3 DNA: TGCGCCAGCAGTCTGGGTGGGACAGCTTACAATGAGCAGTTCTTC
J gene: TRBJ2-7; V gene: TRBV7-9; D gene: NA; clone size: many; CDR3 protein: CASSFEGSTAEQYF; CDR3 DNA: TGTGCCAGCAGCTTTGAAGGATCCACTGCCGAGCAGTACTTC
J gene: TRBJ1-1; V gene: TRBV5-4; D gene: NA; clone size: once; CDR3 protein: CASSSEVSRVNTEAFF; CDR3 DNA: TGTGCCAGCAGCTCTGAGGTCAGTCGGGTGAACACTGAAGCTTTCTTT
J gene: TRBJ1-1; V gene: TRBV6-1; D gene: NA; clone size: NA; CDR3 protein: CASSEAGHQNTEAFF; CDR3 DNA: TGTGCCAGCAGTGAAGCTGGTCACCAGAACACTGAAGCTTTCTTT
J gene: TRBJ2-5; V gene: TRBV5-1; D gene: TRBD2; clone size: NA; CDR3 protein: CASRAALAGFEETQYF; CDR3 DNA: TGCGCCAGCAGGGCGGCACTAGCGGGGTTCGAAGAGACCCAGTACTTC
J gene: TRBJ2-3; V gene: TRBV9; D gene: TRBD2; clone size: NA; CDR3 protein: CASSGSGRSEDTQYF; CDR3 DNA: TGTGCCAGCAGCGGTAGCGGGAGAAGCGAAGATACGCAGTATTTT
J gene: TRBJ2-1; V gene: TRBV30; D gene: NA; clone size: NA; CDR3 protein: CATSEAYVPYNEQFF; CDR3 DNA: TGTGCCACGTCCGAGGCATACGTACCCTACAATGAGCAGTTCTTC
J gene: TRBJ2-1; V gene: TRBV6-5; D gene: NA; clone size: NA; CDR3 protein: CASSFGEYPNEQFF; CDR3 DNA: TGTGCCAGCAGTTTCGGGGAGTACCCTAATGAGCAGTTCTTC
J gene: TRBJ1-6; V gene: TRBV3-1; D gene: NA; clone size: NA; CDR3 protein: CASSQGVGRTNSPLHF; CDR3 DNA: TGTGCCAGCAGCCAGGGAGTCGGACGGACTAATTCACCCCTCCACTTT
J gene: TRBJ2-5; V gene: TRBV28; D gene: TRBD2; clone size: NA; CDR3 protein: CASGRTSGQETQYF; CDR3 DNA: TGTGCCAGCGGACGGACTAGCGGACAAGAGACCCAGTACTTC
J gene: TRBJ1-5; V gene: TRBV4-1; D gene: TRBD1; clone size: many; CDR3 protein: CASSQSGTGENQPQHF; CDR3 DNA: TGCGCCAGCAGCCAGTCCGGGACAGGGGAGAATCAGCCCCAGCATTTT
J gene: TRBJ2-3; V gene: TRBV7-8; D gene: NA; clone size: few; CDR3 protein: CASSLGPWGTDTQYF; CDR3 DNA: TGTGCCAGCAGCTTAGGACCCTGGGGCACAGATACGCAGTATTTT